These 6 T cell receptor beta chains came from one sample sequenced in a study of cytomegalovirus exposure and HLA in healthy donors. The PCR employed 60 Vbeta primers together with 13 Jbeta primers. This table comes from immunoSEQ multiplex PCR, and its TCRdb copy is limited to in-frame clones, with some not included. The sample has some 250,000 clones; over 80% are singletons. Material for sequencing was PBMCs. The receptors shown here come from a woman aged 40 to 49 in good health and CMV-seropositive.

As to this clone: Other DNA sequences in the sample encode the same CDR3. The gene calls are TRBV29-1 and TRBJ2-7, with 8 bases that match TRBD2. The J segment lost 5 bases and the V segment lost 2 bases, leaving 8 bases of the junction unmatched. Germline loops: CDR1 SQVTM, CDR2 ANQGSEA. The CDR3 consists of 14 residues. CDR3 protein: CSVELGRGGDEQYF. The CDR3 nucleotides are TGCAGCGTTGAATTGGGACGGGGGGGCGACGAGCAGTACTTC.

This clone was observed a few times. The V call is TRBV11-1, the J call TRBJ2-5; 9 positions match TRBD1. The assigned J gene may be wrong: the sequence end matches TRBJ2-7 better. The CDR3 is made up of 15 amino acids. Germline CDR1 is SGHAT and CDR2 is FQDESV (reference sequence). As DNA, the CDR3 is TGTGCCAGCAGCTGGACGACAGGGGGTATCTACGAGCAGTACTTC. Its translation is CASSWTTGGIYEQYF.

This chain connects TRBV5-4 to TRBJ2-1, with TRBD2 identical over 16 bases. The V and J ends lost 4 bases and 4 bases, in that order; junction bases with no gene match: 5. The germline V gene encodes CDR1 SGHNT and CDR2 YYREEE (reference sequence). This CDR3 has 17 residues. The CDR3 sequence: CASSRGLAGGLYNEQFF. The CDR3 bases are TGTGCCAGCAGCAGGGGACTAGCGGGGGGGCTTTACAATGAGCAGTTCTTC.

This clone came up a few times. The chain couples TRBV4-3 to TRBJ2-7; 11 bases line up with TRBD2. This CDR3 spans 15 amino acids. J lost 2 bases, V lost 1 base, and 1 base had no gene match. Germline CDR1 is LGHNA and CDR2 is YSLEER. The DNA for the CDR3 is TGCGCCAGCAGCCAAGGACTAGCGGGAACCTACGAGCAGTACTTC. Protein sequence: CASSQGLAGTYEQYF.

This rearrangement joins TRBV19 to TRBJ1-3; TRBD1 matches at 7 bases. Germline V gene data show CDR1 as LNHDA and CDR2 as SQIVND (reference sequence). The CDR3 contains 15 residues. The V gene end was trimmed by 7 bases and the J gene end by 1 base; junction bases not matched to a gene: 7. CDR3 nucleotides: TGTGCCAGTAAAGACAGGGACCTTTCTGGAAACACCATATATTTT. It is translated as CASKDRDLSGNTIYF.

This clone was observed a few times. V is TRBV27 and J is TRBJ1-5; no clear D gene. CDR1 and CDR2 from the germline V gene are MNHEY and SMNVEV (reference sequence). The CDR3 consists of 17 residues. Between the trimmed V and J ends, which lost 1 base and 2 bases, there was a span of 15 bases. CDR3 DNA sequence: TGTGCCAGCAGTTTATACGCACATCCAGTACGCAATCAGCCCCAGCATTTT. Translation gives CASSLYAHPVRNQPQHF.